This T cell receptor (beta chain) was captured in a study of blood T cells in healthy people across ages. CDR1 is SQVTM, CDR2 ANQGSEA, per germline. Trimming left V 7 bases short and J 2 bases short, with 15 bases between. The CDR3 length is 14 residues. This clonotype has more than one count but fewer than ten. Combining a sample-barcoded 5' primer with a J-beta primer mix, a second PCR ran for about 6 to 12 cycles. TCRdb called the 5' RACE reads again in MiXCR, with one record for every CDR3 protein. The table shows around 1,000,000 distinct CDR3 sequences, with under 30% occurring only once. The same data also went into a second study, on T cells of mothers and their children.

This TCR was recovered from a girl aged 2-10 years in good health. Sequencing was carried out using blood. The chain uses TRBV29-1 and TRBJ1-5; D possibly corresponds to TRBD1 (6 bases). The CDR3 protein is CSALTGIGNQPQHF. The CDR3, as DNA: TGCAGCGCCCTAACAGGGATCGGCAATCAGCCCCAGCATTTT.